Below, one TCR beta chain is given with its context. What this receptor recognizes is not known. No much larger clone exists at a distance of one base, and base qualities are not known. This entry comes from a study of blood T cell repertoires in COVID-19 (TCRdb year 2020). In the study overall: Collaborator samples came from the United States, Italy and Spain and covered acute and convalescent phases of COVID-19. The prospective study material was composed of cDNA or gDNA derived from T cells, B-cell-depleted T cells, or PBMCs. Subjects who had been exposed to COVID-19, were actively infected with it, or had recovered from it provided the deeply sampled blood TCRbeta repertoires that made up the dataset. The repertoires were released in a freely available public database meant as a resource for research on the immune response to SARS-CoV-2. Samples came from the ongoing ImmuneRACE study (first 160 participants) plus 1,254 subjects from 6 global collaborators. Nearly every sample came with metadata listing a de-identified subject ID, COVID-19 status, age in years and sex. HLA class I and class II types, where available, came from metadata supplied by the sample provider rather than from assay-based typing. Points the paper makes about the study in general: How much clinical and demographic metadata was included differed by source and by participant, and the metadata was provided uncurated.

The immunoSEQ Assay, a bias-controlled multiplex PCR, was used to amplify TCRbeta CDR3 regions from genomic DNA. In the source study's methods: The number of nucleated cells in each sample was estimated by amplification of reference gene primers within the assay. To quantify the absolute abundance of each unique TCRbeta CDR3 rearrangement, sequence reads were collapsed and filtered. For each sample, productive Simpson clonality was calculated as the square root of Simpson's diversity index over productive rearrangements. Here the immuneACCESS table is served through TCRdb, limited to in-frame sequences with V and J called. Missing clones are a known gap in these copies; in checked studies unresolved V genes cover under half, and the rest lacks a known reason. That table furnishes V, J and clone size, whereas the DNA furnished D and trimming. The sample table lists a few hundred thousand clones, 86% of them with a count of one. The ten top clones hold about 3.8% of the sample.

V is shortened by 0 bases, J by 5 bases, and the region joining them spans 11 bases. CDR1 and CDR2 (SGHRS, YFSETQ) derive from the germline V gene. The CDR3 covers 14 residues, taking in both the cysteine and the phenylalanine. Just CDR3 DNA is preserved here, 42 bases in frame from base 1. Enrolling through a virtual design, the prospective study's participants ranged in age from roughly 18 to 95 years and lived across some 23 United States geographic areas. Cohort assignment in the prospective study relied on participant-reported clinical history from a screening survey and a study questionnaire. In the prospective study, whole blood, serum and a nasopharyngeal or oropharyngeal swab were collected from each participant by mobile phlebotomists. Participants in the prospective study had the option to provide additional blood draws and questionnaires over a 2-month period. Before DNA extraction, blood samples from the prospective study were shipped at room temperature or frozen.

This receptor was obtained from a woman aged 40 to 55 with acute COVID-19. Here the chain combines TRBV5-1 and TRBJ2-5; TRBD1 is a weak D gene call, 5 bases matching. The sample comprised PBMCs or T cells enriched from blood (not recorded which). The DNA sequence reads TGCGCCAGCAGCTTGGAAGGGGTGGGGGAGACCCAGTACTTC. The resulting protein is CASSLEGVGETQYF.